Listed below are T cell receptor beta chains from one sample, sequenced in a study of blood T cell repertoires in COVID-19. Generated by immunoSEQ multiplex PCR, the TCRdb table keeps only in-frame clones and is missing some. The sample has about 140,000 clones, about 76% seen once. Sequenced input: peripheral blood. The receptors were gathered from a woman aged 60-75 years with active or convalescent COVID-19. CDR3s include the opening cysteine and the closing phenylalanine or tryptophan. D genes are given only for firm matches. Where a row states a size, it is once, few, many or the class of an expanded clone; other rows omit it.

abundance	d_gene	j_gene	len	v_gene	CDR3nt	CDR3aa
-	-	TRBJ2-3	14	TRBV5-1	TGCGCCAGCAGCCCACTCAGGGTACGAGATACGCAGTATTTT	CASSPLRVRDTQYF
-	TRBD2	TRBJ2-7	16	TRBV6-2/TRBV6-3	TGTGCCAGCAGTTCCCCTCGGGGGGAAGCGGTGTACGAGCAGTACTTC	CASSSPRGEAVYEQYF
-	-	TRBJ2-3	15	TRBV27	TGTGCCAGCAGTTCCCAGGGGAGGGGCACAGATACGCAGTATTTT	CASSSQGRGTDTQYF
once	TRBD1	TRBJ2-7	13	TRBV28	TGTGCCAGCAGTAAACAGGGGGCCCACGAGCAGTACTTC	CASSKQGAHEQYF
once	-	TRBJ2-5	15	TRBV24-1	TGTGCCACCAGTGATCATCAACAGGGAGCAGAGACCCAGTACTTC	CATSDHQQGAETQYF
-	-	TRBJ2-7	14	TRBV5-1	TGCGCCAGCAGCGAGAGCAGGAGGGCCAACGAGCAGTACTTC	CASSESRRANEQYF
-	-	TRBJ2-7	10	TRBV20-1	TGCAGTGCTAGATCTTACGAGCAGTACTTC	CSARSYEQYF
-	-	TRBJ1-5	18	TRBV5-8	TGTGCCAGCAGCTTGGGCCCCTCGGGGTTCGGCAGCAATCAGCCCCAGCATTTT	CASSLGPSGFGSNQPQHF
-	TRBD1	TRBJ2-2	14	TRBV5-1	TGCGCCAGCAGCACGACAGGGTACACCGGGGAGCTGTTTTTT	CASSTTGYTGELFF
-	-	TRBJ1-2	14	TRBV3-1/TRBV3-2	TGTGCCAGCAGCTCCGGGGGGGGCTCCGGAGGCTACACCTTC	CASSSGGGSGGYTF
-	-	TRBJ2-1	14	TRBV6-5	TGTGCCAGCAGTTACGTCCCGGGACATGATGCGAAGTTCTTC	CASSYVPGHDAKFF
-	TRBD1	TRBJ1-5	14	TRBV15	TGTGCCACCAGCAGAGGGGACAGCGATCAGCCCCAGCATTTT	CATSRGDSDQPQHF
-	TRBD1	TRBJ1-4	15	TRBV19	TGTGCCAGTAGGGCAACAGGGGCAACTAATGAAAAACTGTTTTTT	CASRATGATNEKLFF
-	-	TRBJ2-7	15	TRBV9	TGTGCCAGCACACTCCTTGACGTTGAGGGCTACGAGCAGTACTTC	CASTLLDVEGYEQYF
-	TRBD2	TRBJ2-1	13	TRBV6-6	TGTGCCAGCGTCCGCGGGGGGGGTAATGAGCAGTTCTTC	CASVRGGGNEQFF
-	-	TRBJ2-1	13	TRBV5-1	TGCGCCAGCAGCTTGGGCGGCTACAATGAGCAGTTCTTC	CASSLGGYNEQFF
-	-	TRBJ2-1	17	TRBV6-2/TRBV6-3	TGTGCCAGCAGTTACTCGACGAGAGCTAGCGCGGTCTATGAGCAGTTCTTC	CASSYSTRASAVYEQFF
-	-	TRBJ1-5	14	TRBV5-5	TGTGCCAGCAGCTTGTCGGGAGGCAATCAGCCCCAGCATTTT	CASSLSGGNQPQHF
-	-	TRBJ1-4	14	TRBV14	TGTGCCAGCAGATCCAGGGCAACTAATGAAAAACTGTTTTTT	CASRSRATNEKLFF
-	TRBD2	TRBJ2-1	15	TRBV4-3	TGCGCCAGCAGCCAACTAGCGGGAGGGCCCTATGAGCAGTTCTTC	CASSQLAGGPYEQFF
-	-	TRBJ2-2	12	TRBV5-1	TGCGCCAGCAGCTCACAGGGTTGGGAGCTGTTTTTT	CASSSQGWELFF
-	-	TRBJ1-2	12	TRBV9	TGTGCCAGCAGCGAAGGAGTCGTTGGCTACACCTTC	CASSEGVVGYTF
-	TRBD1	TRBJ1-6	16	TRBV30	TGTGCCTGGACCCAATTAGGGGGCGGCTATAATTCACCCCTCCACTTT	CAWTQLGGGYNSPLHF
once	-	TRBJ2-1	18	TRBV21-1	TGTGCCAGCAGCAAACAGAAGTACGTCAGGTCCTCCTACAATGAGCAGTTCTTC	CASSKQKYVRSSYNEQFF
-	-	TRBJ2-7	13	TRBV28	TGTGCCAGCAGATCCAGCGGATCCTACGAGCAGTACTTC	CASRSSGSYEQYF
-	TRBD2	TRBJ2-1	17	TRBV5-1	TGCGCCAGCAGCTTGAAGCTAGCGGGGGGATCGGGTCATGAGCAGTTCTTC	CASSLKLAGGSGHEQFF
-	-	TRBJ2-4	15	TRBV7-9	TGTGCCAGCAGCTTAGTATTGGCTAGCGTGGACATTCAGTACTTC	CASSLVLASVDIQYF
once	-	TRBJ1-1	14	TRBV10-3	TGTGCCATCATAGCAGACCCCCGGAACACTGAAGCTTTCTTT	CAIIADPRNTEAFF
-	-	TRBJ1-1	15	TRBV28	TGTGCCAGCAGTTTCCCGCTGGGGGGGAACACTGAAGCTTTCTTT	CASSFPLGGNTEAFF
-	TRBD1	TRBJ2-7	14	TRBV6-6	TGTGCCAGCAGTTACTCGGGACAGTTCTACGAGCAGTACTTC	CASSYSGQFYEQYF
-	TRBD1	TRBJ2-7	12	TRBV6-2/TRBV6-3	TGTGCCAGCAGTGGGCGGACAGGTGGGCAGTACTTC	CASSGRTGGQYF
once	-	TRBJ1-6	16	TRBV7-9	TGTGCCAGTTTGAATGGACACCCCCTAGGGGGTTCACCCCTCCACTTT	CASLNGHPLGGSPLHF
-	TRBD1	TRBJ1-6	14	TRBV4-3	TGCGCCAGCAGCCAAGCTCAGGGGGTTTTACCCCTCCACTTT	CASSQAQGVLPLHF
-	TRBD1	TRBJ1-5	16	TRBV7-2	TGTGCCAGCAGCTTCAGGGACAGGGGAAGCGGTCAGCCCCAGCATTTT	CASSFRDRGSGQPQHF
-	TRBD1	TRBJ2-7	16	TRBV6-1	TGTGCCAGCAGTGACCCGGGACAGTCTTCTTCCTACGAGCAGTACTTC	CASSDPGQSSSYEQYF
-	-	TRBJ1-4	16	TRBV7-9	TGTGCCAGCAGCTTAATATCGGGCAGGGATAGGGAAAAACTGTTTTTT	CASSLISGRDREKLFF
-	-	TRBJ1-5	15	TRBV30	TGTGCCTGGAGTGGAACCGGGTCGATAAATCAGCCCCAGCATTTT	CAWSGTGSINQPQHF
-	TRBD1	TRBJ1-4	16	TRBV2	TGTGCCAGCTCCTTGCAAGGGGGCTTGACTAATGAAAAACTGTTTTTT	CASSLQGGLTNEKLFF
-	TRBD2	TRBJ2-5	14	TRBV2	TGTGCCAGCAGTAGCGGGACTGGACGAGAGACCCAGTACTTC	CASSSGTGRETQYF
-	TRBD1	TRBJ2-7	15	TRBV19	TGTGCCAGTAGTCCGGACAGGGGGCACGTTTACGAGCAGTACTTC	CASSPDRGHVYEQYF
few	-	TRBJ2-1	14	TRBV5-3	TGTGCCAGAAAAGGACTTATCGATATGGATGAGCAGTTCTTC	CARKGLIDMDEQFF
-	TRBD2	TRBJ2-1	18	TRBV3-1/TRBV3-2	TGTGCCAGCAGCCGCTTAGGGGCAGCGGGAGTTTCCCACAATGAGCAGTTCTTC	CASSRLGAAGVSHNEQFF
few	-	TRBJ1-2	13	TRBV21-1	TGTGCCAGGAGGACAGGGCCAAGCTATGGCTACACCTTC	CARRTGPSYGYTF
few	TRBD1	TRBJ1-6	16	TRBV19	TGTGCCAGTAGTATACAGGGGGCGGATTTGAATTCACCCCTCCACTTT	CASSIQGADLNSPLHF
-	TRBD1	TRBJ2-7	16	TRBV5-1	TGCGCCAGCAGCCCCAGATACGGGACAGGGAAACCCGAGCAGTACTTC	CASSPRYGTGKPEQYF
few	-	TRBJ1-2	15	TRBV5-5	TGTGCCAGCAGCTTGGAGGCACAGGTCTACTATGGCTACACCTTC	CASSLEAQVYYGYTF
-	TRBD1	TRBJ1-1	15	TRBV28	TGTGCCAGCAGTTTAGTGACAGGGGGCGCGGTTGAAGCTTTCTTT	CASSLVTGGAVEAFF
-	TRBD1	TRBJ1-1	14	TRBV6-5	TGTGCCAGCAGCCTGACAGGGCAGAACACTGAAGCTTTCTTT	CASSLTGQNTEAFF
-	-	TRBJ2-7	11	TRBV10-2	TGCGCCAGCAGCCCCGCCTACGAGCAGTACTTC	CASSPAYEQYF
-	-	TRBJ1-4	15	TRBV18	TGTGCCAGCTCACCCTCGGACTGGCAGGATGAAAAACTGTTTTTT	CASSPSDWQDEKLFF
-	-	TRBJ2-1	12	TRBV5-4	TGTGCCACCTGGGGGCAGGGTAATGAGCAGTTCTTC	CATWGQGNEQFF
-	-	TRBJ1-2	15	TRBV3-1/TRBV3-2	TGTGCCAGCAGCCAAGAGGGGGCCGCTTCCGGGGGCTACACCTTC	CASSQEGAASGGYTF
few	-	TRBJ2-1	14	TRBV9	TGTGCCAGCGCCGAGTCTAGCTCCTACAATGAGCAGTTCTTC	CASAESSSYNEQFF
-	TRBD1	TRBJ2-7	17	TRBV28	TGTGCCAGCAGTCGTGCCCAGGGGGCGGGCGTGGACGACGAGCAGTACTTC	CASSRAQGAGVDDEQYF
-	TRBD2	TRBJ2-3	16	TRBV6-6	TGTGCCAGCAGTTACGCCGCGACTAGCATGGGAGATACGCAGTATTTT	CASSYAATSMGDTQYF
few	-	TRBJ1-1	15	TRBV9	TGTGCCAGCAGCGTAGGGGACACAGTCAGCGCTGAAGCTTTCTTT	CASSVGDTVSAEAFF
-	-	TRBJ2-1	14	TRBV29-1	TGCAGCGTTGTAGGACTCCGAGCCAACAATGAGCAGTTCTTC	CSVVGLRANNEQFF